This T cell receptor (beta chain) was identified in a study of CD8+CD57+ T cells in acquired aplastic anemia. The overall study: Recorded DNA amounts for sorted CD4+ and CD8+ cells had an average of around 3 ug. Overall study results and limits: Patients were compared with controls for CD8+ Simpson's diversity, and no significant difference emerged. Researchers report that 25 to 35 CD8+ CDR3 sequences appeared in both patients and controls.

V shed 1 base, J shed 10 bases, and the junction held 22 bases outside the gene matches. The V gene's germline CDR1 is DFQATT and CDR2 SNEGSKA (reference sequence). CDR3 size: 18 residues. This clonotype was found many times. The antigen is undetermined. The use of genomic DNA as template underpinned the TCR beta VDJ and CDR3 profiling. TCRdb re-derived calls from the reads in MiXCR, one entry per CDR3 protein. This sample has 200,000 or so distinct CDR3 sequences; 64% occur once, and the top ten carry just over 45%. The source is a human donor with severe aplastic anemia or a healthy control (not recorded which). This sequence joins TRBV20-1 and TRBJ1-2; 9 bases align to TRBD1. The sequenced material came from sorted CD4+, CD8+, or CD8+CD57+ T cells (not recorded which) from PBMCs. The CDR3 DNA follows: TGCAGTGCTAGAGGAGATACATGGACAGGGGCGCCGGTTTTGGACTACACCTTC. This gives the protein CSARGDTWTGAPVLDYTF.